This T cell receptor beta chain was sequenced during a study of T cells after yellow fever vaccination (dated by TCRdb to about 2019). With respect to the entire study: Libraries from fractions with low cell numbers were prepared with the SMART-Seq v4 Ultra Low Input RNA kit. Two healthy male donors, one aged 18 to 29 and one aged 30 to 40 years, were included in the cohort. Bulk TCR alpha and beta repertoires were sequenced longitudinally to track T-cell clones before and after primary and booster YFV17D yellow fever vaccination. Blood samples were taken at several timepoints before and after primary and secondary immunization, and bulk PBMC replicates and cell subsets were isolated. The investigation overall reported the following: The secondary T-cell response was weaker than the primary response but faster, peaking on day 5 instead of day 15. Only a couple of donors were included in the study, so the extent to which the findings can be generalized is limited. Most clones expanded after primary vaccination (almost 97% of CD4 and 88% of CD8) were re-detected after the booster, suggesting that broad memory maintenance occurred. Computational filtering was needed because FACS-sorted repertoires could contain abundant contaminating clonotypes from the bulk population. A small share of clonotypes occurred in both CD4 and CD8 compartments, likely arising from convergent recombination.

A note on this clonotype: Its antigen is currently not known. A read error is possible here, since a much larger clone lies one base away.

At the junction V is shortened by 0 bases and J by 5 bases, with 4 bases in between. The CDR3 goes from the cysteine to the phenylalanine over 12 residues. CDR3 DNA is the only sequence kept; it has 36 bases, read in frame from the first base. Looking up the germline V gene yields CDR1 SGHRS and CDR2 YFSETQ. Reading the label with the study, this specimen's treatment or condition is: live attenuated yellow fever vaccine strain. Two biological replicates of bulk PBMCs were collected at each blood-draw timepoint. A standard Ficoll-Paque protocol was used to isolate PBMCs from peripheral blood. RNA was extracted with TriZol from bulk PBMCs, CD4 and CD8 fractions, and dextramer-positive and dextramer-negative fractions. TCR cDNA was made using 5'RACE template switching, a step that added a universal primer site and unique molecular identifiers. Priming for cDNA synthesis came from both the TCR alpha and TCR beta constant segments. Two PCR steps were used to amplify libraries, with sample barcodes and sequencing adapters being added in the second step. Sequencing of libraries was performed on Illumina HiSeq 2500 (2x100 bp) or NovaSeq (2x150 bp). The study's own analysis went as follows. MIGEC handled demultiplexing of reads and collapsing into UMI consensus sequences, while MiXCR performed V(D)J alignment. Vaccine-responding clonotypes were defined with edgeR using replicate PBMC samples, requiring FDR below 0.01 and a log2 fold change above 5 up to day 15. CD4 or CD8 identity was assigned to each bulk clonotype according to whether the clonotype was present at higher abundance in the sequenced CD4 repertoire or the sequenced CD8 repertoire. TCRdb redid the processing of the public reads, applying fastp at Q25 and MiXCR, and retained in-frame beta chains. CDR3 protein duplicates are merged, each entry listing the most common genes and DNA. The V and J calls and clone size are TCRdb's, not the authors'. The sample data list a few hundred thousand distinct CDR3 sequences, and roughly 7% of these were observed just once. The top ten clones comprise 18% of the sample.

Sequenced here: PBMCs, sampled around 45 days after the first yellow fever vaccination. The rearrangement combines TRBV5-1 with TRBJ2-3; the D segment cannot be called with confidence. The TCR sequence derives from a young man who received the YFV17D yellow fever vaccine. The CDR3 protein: CASSLGQDTQYF. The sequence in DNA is TGCGCCAGCAGCTTGGGGCAAGATACGCAGTATTTT.